The rows below give T cell receptor beta chains drawn from one sample of a study of cytomegalovirus exposure and HLA in healthy donors. Measured with immunoSEQ multiplex PCR; TCRdb has only the in-frame clones, and not every one. Of under 150,000 clones listed, over 70% are singletons. The material sequenced was PBMCs. These receptors were obtained from a woman in her forties in good health and CMV-seronegative. The CDR3 runs from the conserved cysteine through the conserved F or W. The D gene is left open where the match is weak. Some rows have no size entry. The others give once, few or many, or a class for an expanded clone.

- | TRBJ1-2 | TRBV6-5 | - | CASSYSLTGDYGYTF | TGTGCCAGCAGTTACTCTCTGACGGGAGACTATGGCTACACCTTC
- | TRBJ1-2 | TRBV2 | - | CASSEQGFIGYTF | TGTGCCAGCAGTGAGCAGGGTTTCATTGGCTACACCTTC
- | TRBJ2-7 | TRBV5-4 | - | CASSLKVDYEQYF | TGTGCCAGCAGCTTGAAAGTAGACTACGAGCAGTACTTC
- | TRBJ2-5 | TRBV9 | TRBD1 | CASSETRQGRETQYF | TGTGCCAGCAGCGAAACTCGACAGGGGCGAGAGACCCAGTACTTC
- | TRBJ1-6 | TRBV4-2 | TRBD1 | CASSQVGTAVKPLHF | TGTGCCAGCAGCCAAGTAGGGACAGCAGTTAAACCCCTCCACTTT
- | TRBJ2-3 | TRBV7-6 | - | CASSFSGGTDTQYF | TGTGCCAGCAGCTTTTCAGGGGGGACAGATACGCAGTATTTT
- | TRBJ2-2 | TRBV5-1 | TRBD2 | CASSEISGGNTGELFF | TGCGCCAGCAGCGAAATTAGCGGGGGTAACACCGGGGAGCTGTTTTTT
- | TRBJ1-3 | TRBV27 | - | CASSFSQGNTIYF | TGTGCCAGCAGTTTCTCACAGGGAAACACCATATATTTT
- | TRBJ1-5 | TRBV5-6 | TRBD1 | CASSLDGTGRQPQHF | TGTGCCAGCAGCTTGGATGGGACAGGGAGACAGCCCCAGCATTTT
- | TRBJ2-1 | TRBV9 | - | CASNPLGTYNEQFF | TGTGCCAGCAACCCACTGGGCACATACAATGAGCAGTTCTTC
- | TRBJ1-2 | TRBV7-2 | - | CASSYGGSNYGYTF | TGTGCCAGCAGCTATGGGGGCTCTAACTATGGCTACACCTTC
- | TRBJ2-1 | TRBV5-1 | TRBD2 | CASSFELAGGSNEQFF | TGCGCCAGCAGCTTCGAACTAGCGGGGGGAAGCAATGAGCAGTTCTTC
- | TRBJ1-4 | TRBV4-3 | - | CASSQGNGDLEVDEKLFF | TGCGCCAGCAGCCAAGGAAACGGCGACCTTGAGGTTGATGAAAAACTGTTTTTT
- | TRBJ1-4 | TRBV6-5 | - | CASSYRGANNEKLFF | TGTGCCAGCAGTTACCGGGGGGCAAATAATGAAAAACTGTTTTTT
- | TRBJ2-1 | TRBV10-2 | TRBD1 | CASSENRGHYNEQFF | TGCGCCAGCAGTGAGAACAGGGGGCACTACAATGAGCAGTTCTTC
- | TRBJ1-1 | TRBV5-1 | - | CASSSPGDTEAFF | TGCGCCAGCAGCTCCCCAGGGGACACTGAAGCTTTCTTT
few | TRBJ1-3 | TRBV14 | - | CASSRQGSGNTIYF | TGTGCCAGCAGCCGTCAGGGCAGTGGAAACACCATATATTTT
- | TRBJ2-7 | TRBV6-5 | - | CASRPPQGSSYEQYF | TGTGCCAGCAGACCTCCACAGGGTAGCTCCTACGAGCAGTACTTC
- | TRBJ2-7 | TRBV11-2 | - | CASSPPEVSYEQYF | TGTGCCAGCAGCCCGCCGGAGGTTAGCTACGAGCAGTACTTC
few | TRBJ2-3 | TRBV2 | TRBD2 | CASTAGGLTDTQYF | TGTGCCAGCACTGCGGGGGGTCTCACAGATACGCAGTATTTT
once | TRBJ1-1 | TRBV28 | - | CASRQRSGLNTEAFF | TGTGCCAGCCGCCAAAGGTCGGGATTGAACACTGAAGCTTTTTTT
- | TRBJ1-2 | TRBV7-8 | - | CASSLMARESRIYGYTF | TGTGCCAGCAGCTTAATGGCCAGGGAAAGTAGGATCTATGGCTACACCTTC
- | TRBJ1-2 | TRBV7-9 | - | CASSLTGYGYTF | TGTGCCAGCAGCTTGACAGGCTATGGCTACACCTTC
once | TRBJ2-1 | TRBV7-3 | TRBD2 | CASSSTSGGAGEQFF | TGTGCCAGCAGCTCGACTAGCGGGGGGGCCGGGGAGCAGTTCTTC
- | TRBJ2-7 | TRBV2 | TRBD1 | CASSGQGTYEQYF | TGTGCCAGCAGTGGACAGGGGACCTACGAGCAGTACTTC
- | TRBJ1-6 | TRBV27 | TRBD1 | CASSLPGTGGISPLHF | TGTGCCAGCAGTTTACCGGGGACAGGGGGTATTTCACCCCTCCACTTT
- | TRBJ1-2 | TRBV6-1 | - | CASSEAGGNYGYTF | TGTGCCAGCAGTGAAGCAGGGGGTAACTATGGCTACACCTTC
- | TRBJ2-5 | TRBV2 | - | CASTPDVGQPQETQYF | TGTGCCAGCACCCCCGACGTTGGACAGCCTCAAGAGACCCAGTACTTC
- | TRBJ2-5 | TRBV7-8 | - | CASSTQSGVSQETQYF | TGTGCCAGCAGCACCCAATCGGGGGTTAGCCAAGAGACCCAGTACTTC
- | TRBJ1-2 | TRBV19 | TRBD1 | CASSPRQGYGYTF | TGTGCCAGTAGTCCCCGACAGGGCTATGGCTACACCTTC
- | TRBJ1-2 | TRBV6-6 | TRBD1 | CASRGTGNNYGYTF | TGTGCCAGCAGGGGGACAGGGAATAACTATGGCTACACCTTC
- | TRBJ2-1 | TRBV10-1 | TRBD2 | CASSESRGLAVNEQFF | TGCGCCAGCAGTGAGAGCCGGGGACTAGCGGTGAATGAGCAGTTCTTC
many | TRBJ1-4 | TRBV6-1 | TRBD1 | CASTPGDRGAEKLFF | TGTGCCAGCACCCCCGGGGACAGGGGCGCTGAAAAACTGTTTTTT
- | TRBJ2-1 | TRBV27 | TRBD2 | CASRVAGGINNEQFF | TGTGCCAGCAGGGTAGCGGGGGGCATAAACAATGAGCAGTTCTTC
few | TRBJ1-5 | TRBV6-1 | - | CASSAEFRGIQPQHF | TGTGCCAGCAGTGCCGAATTCAGGGGAATTCAGCCCCAGCATTTT
few | TRBJ1-2 | TRBV28 | - | CASTTRRDGYTF | TGTGCCAGCACCACCCGGAGGGATGGCTACACCTTC
few | TRBJ2-2 | TRBV7-9 | TRBD2 | CASSFQRGGLSGELFF | TGTGCCAGCAGCTTCCAGCGGGGGGGCCTGTCCGGGGAGCTGTTTTTT
- | TRBJ2-3 | TRBV5-1 | - | CASSLEGRDTQYF | TGCGCCAGCAGCTTGGAGGGGAGGGATACGCAGTATTTT
once | TRBJ1-5 | TRBV6-5 | - | CASSSPGQPQHF | TGTGCCAGCAGTTCTCCCGGTCAGCCCCAGCATTTT
- | TRBJ2-2 | TRBV27 | TRBD2 | CASSGLAVNTGELFF | TGTGCCAGCTCGGGACTAGCGGTTAACACCGGGGAGCTGTTTTTT
- | TRBJ2-1 | TRBV28 | TRBD2 | CASSSATGTSGGNEQFF | TGTGCCAGCAGTTCCGCGACCGGGACTAGCGGGGGGAATGAGCAGTTCTTC
- | TRBJ1-1 | TRBV14 | - | CASSRVGGGNTEAFF | TGTGCCAGCAGCCGCGTCGGCGGGGGGAACACTGAAGCTTTCTTT
- | TRBJ1-5 | TRBV15 | - | CATSREAQGSVGNQPQHF | TGTGCCACCAGCAGAGAAGCTCAGGGAAGTGTAGGCAATCAGCCCCAGCATTTT
- | TRBJ1-4 | TRBV4-2 | TRBD1 | CASSDTGDRNEKLFF | TGTGCCAGCAGCGATACAGGGGACCGTAATGAAAAACTGTTTTTT
- | TRBJ1-5 | TRBV21-1 | - | CASSVPLSRQENQPQHF | TGTGCCAGCAGCGTCCCATTAAGTAGACAGGAGAATCAGCCCCAGCATTTT
- | TRBJ1-1 | TRBV7-8 | - | CASSDQGAKTEAFF | TGTGCCAGCAGCGATCAGGGTGCCAAAACTGAAGCTTTCTTT
- | TRBJ2-7 | TRBV30 | - | CAWGMYEQYF | TGTGCCTGGGGTATGTACGAGCAGTACTTC
- | TRBJ1-1 | TRBV7-8 | - | CASSQQVNTEAFF | TGTGCCAGCAGCCAACAAGTGAACACTGAAGCTTTCTTT
- | TRBJ2-3 | TRBV6-5 | - | CASSTAWTQYF | TGTGCCAGCAGTACCGCGTGGACGCAGTATTTT
few | TRBJ1-1 | TRBV6-1 | TRBD1 | CASSRQGAWTEAFF | TGTGCCAGCAGTAGACAGGGGGCATGGACTGAAGCTTTCTTT
- | TRBJ2-6 | TRBV5-4 | - | CASSLGRGSGANVLTF | TGTGCCAGCAGCCTGGGACGAGGCTCTGGGGCCAACGTCCTGACTTTC
- | TRBJ1-2 | TRBV20-1 | - | CSASPGRGYTF | TGCAGTGCTAGCCCGGGTCGTGGCTACACCTTC
- | TRBJ2-7 | TRBV7-8 | TRBD1 | CASSVGTASYEQYF | TGTGCCAGCAGCGTTGGGACAGCCTCCTACGAGCAGTACTTC